This passage covers 3 T cell receptor beta chains from one sample sequenced in a study of tissue T cells after allogeneic stem cell transplantation. Measured with immunoSEQ multiplex PCR; TCRdb has only the in-frame clones, and not every one. There are about 48,000 clones in the sample; around 70% occur only once, and 0.7% lies in the top ten. What was sequenced was sorted cells pooled from one or two spleens. Every receptor here comes from a pool of C57BL/6 mice in good health.

In this sample, this clone turned up a few times. All gene names here are mouse names. CDR3 DNA (partial): TGTGCCAGCAGTCTTGGCCCTCGCTCCTATGAACAGTAC. Amino acids: CASSLGPRSYEQY. The complete CDR3 sequence is CASSLGPRSYEQYF. The rearrangement uses TRBV19 and TRBJ2-7; D remains ambiguous. The read falls 1 residue short of the CDR3 end, and the missing part is taken from the germline J gene. There are 14 residues in the CDR3. CDR1 is FNHDT, CDR2 SITEND, per germline (reference sequence). V was shortened by 4 bases and J by 0 bases, with 11 bases between the two germline ends. Based on the CDR3 plus reference TRBV19 and TRBJ2-7, the full variable domain is GGIITQTPKFLIGQEGQKLTLKCQQNFNHDTMYWYRQDSGKGLRLIYYSITENDLQKGDLSEGYDASREKKSSFSLTVTSAQKNEMAVFLCASSLGPRSYEQYFGPGTRLTVL.

Note on this clone: Mouse gene names apply. Read coverage stops 1 residue before the CDR3 terminus; the germline J gene supplies the remainder. The chain links TRBV5 to TRBJ1-1, with 10 bases fitting TRBD1. The CDR3 length is 15 residues. Per the germline V gene, CDR1 is LGHNA and CDR2 is YNLKQL (reference sequence). J lost 1 base, V lost 4 bases, and 3 bases had no gene match. This chain's CDR3 is CASSPRDRGNTEVFF. CDR3 bases read: TGTGCCAGCAGCCCCCGGGACAGGGGAAACACAGAAGTCTTC.

Comment on this clone: Gene names are the mouse ones. The read falls 1 residue short of the CDR3 end, and the missing part is taken from the germline J gene. This chain connects TRBV3 to TRBJ2-2; TRBD2 matches at 7 bases. Trimming removed 5 bases from V and 0 bases from J; junction bases left unmatched: 6. The CDR3 has 16 amino acids. The germline V gene has CDR1 SNHLY and CDR2 FYNGKV (reference sequence). The CDR3 protein is CASSPRLGANTGQLYF. The sequenced CDR3 bases are TGTGCCAGCAGCCCTCGGCTGGGGGCAAACACCGGGCAGCTCTAC.